These 19 T cell receptor beta chains share one sample of origin, sequenced in a study of T-cell memory formation after mild COVID-19. TCRdb independently ran MiXCR on the 5' RACE reads; one entry per CDR3 protein. The sample has fewer than 250,000 distinct CDR3 sequences, 15% seen once. The sample comprised PBMCs or a T cell subset sorted from them (not recorded which). The receptors shown here come from an adult woman who had mild COVID-19 (a few samples of this study predate the infection). Cell type and time point are not known.

The J gene is TRBJ2-1, the V gene TRBV7-6, with TRBD2 matching 7 bases. This CDR3 comprises 16 residues. CDR1 is SGHVS, CDR2 FNYEAQ, per germline. The J segment lost 1 base and the V segment lost 2 bases, leaving 5 bases of the junction unmatched. The CDR3 spells CASSLRAGASYNEQFF. DNA for the CDR3: TGTGCCAGCAGCTTAAGGGCGGGAGCTTCCTACAATGAGCAGTTCTTC. The whole variable domain, filled in from reference TRBV7-6 and TRBJ2-1, reads GAGVSQSPRYKVTKRGQDVALRCDPISGHVSLYWYRQALGQGPEFLTYFNYEAQQDKSGLPNDRFSAERPEGSISTLTIQRTEQRDSAMYRCASSLRAGASYNEQFFGPGTRLTVL.

The chain has TRBV28 and TRBJ2-7, with 7 nucleotides matching TRBD2. This CDR3 has 16 residues. Looked up from germline, CDR1 is MDHEN and CDR2 is SYDVKM. Trimming cost V 7 bases and J 3 bases; bases outside gene matches: 15. In nucleotides, the CDR3 is TGTGCCAGCACTTTGGGGGTTGGGAGGGTCGACTACGAGCAGTACTTC. The encoded protein is CASTLGVGRVDYEQYF.

This clonotype was picked up many times. This chain links TRBV5-1 with TRBJ2-7, with 8 bases fitting TRBD2. Germline CDR1 is SGHRS and CDR2 is YFSETQ. The CDR3 sequence is 15 residues long. The ends lost 0 bases at V and 3 bases at J; junction bases unmatched: 5. CDR3 bases: TGCGCCAGCAGCTTGGAAGCGGGAGCCCTCTACGAGCAGTACTTC. This translates into CASSLEAGALYEQYF. Variable domain in full (rest from reference TRBV5-1 and TRBJ2-7): KAGVTQTPRYLIKTRGQQVTLSCSPISGHRSVSWYQQTPGQGLQFLFEYFSETQRNKGNFPGRFSGRQFSNSRSEMNVSTLELGDSALYLCASSLEAGALYEQYFGPGTRLTVT.

The chain joins TRBV6-2 or TRBV6-3 to TRBJ2-3, with D maybe TRBD2 (6 bases). Per germline, CDR1 MNHEY and CDR2 SVGEGT. Trimming left V 2 bases short and J 5 bases short, with 14 bases between. This CDR3 is built from 15 residues. The CDR3 sequence: CASSYDGTGRDTQYF. DNA of the CDR3: TGTGCCAGCAGTTACGACGGGACTGGTAGAGATACGCAGTATTTT.

This sequence joins TRBV11-2 and TRBJ2-7; D remains unclear. CDR3 size: 17 residues. Trimming stripped 1 base from V and 2 bases from J, with 18 bases between. The V gene's germline CDR1 is SGHAT and CDR2 FQNNGV. CDR3 nucleotides: TGTGCCAGCAGCTTAGGTGTCGGTAGGCTCCTCACCTACGAGCAGTACTTC. This translates into CASSLGVGRLLTYEQYF.

This clonotype has only a few counts. The chain links TRBV6-5 to TRBJ2-1; a weak D match, TRBD2 (5 bases). The V gene lost 6 bases and the J gene lost 6 bases, with 15 bases spanning the gap. The CDR3 totals 14 residues. The germline CDR1 and CDR2 sequences are MNHEY and SVGAGI. The CDR3 DNA follows: TGTGCCAGCAGGGCCCCACGAGGAGGCAATGAGCAGTTCTTC. This encodes CASRAPRGGNEQFF.

This clonotype was detected ten times or more. The V gene is TRBV5-1, the J gene TRBJ2-3; D perhaps matches TRBD2 (5 bases). The CDR3 loop spans 16 amino acids. Germline V gene data show CDR1 as SGHRS and CDR2 as YFSETQ. Trimming pared 0 bases from V and 2 bases from J, leaving 13 bases between. The CDR3 is CASSLGPGSYTDTQYF. The CDR3 nucleotides are TGCGCCAGCAGCTTGGGGCCGGGGTCGTACACAGATACGCAGTATTTT.

This clonotype was picked up a small number of times. This rearrangement joins TRBV4-3 to TRBJ2-3; 15 bases line up with TRBD2. The length of the CDR3 is 19 residues. V shed 5 bases and J 3 bases; nucleotides not matched to a gene: 12. Germline CDR1 is LGHNA and CDR2 is YSLEER. CDR3 sequence reads: CASSSSTGTSGGKTDTQYF. CDR3 nucleotides: TGCGCCAGCAGCTCATCCACCGGGACTAGCGGGGGGAAGACAGATACGCAGTATTTT.

The table lists this clonotype with many counts. The J gene is TRBJ2-1, the V gene TRBV5-1; D tentatively reads TRBD1 or TRBD2 (7 bases each). The V gene's germline CDR1 is SGHRS and CDR2 YFSETQ. Trimming removed 4 bases at V and 5 bases at J, with 22 bases between. The CDR3 extends over 17 amino acids. The CDR3 DNA follows: TGCGCCAGCAGCGGAAGGAGGGGGGGGACAGTCAACAATGAGCAGTTCTTC. Translation: CASSGRRGGTVNNEQFF.

This clonotype has ten or more counts. The V and J genes are TRBV5-1 and TRBJ2-7, with a tentative D call TRBD1 (5 bases). The CDR3 consists of 13 residues. From germline, CDR1 is SGHRS and CDR2 YFSETQ. The ends were cut back, 5 bases at V and 0 bases at J, with 9 bases in the middle. The CDR3 is CASRDSSSYEQYF. The DNA of the CDR3 is TGCGCCAGCAGAGACAGTAGCTCCTACGAGCAGTACTTC.

This clonotype has more than one count but fewer than ten. CDR3 amino acids: CAISLQGSTNTEAFF. CDR3 nucleotide sequence: TGTGCCATCAGTCTGCAGGGTTCCACGAACACTGAAGCTTTCTTT. The gene calls are TRBV10-3 and TRBJ1-1; perhaps TRBD1 as D (5 bases). V was pared by 5 bases and J by 1 base, with 14 bases between. This CDR3 is built from 15 residues. The germline V gene has CDR1 ENHRY and CDR2 SYGVKD.

This clonotype occurred a few times. The chain is built from TRBV5-1 and TRBJ2-7, with TRBD1 matching 7 bases. The V gene end was trimmed by 4 bases and the J gene end by 5 bases; junction bases not matched to a gene: 6. The CDR3 is made up of 13 amino acids. Germline loops: CDR1 SGHRS, CDR2 YFSETQ. CDR3 sequence reads: CASSTTGVDEQYF. CDR3 sequence (DNA): TGCGCCAGCAGCACTACAGGGGTGGACGAGCAGTACTTC.

J is TRBJ2-2 and V is TRBV11-2; tentatively, D is TRBD2 (5 bases). Between the trimmed V and J ends, which lost 1 base and 6 bases, there was a span of 12 bases. In germline, CDR1 is SGHAT, CDR2 FQNNGV. The CDR3 has 15 amino acids. In DNA form, the CDR3 reads TGTGCCAGCAGCTTAGCGGTAGCGAGATCCGGGGAGCTGTTTTTT. This codes for CASSLAVARSGELFF.

This clonotype was seen a few times. J is TRBJ2-5 and V is TRBV12-3 or TRBV12-4; 14 nucleotides match TRBD2. This CDR3 is built from 17 residues. Trimming cost V 6 bases and J 6 bases; bases outside gene matches: 12. The CDR3 sequence is CASSKGTSGSDVKTQYF. The CDR3 bases are TGTGCCAGCAGCAAGGGGACTAGCGGGAGCGACGTCAAGACCCAGTACTTC.

This clonotype was recorded at least ten times. The chain combines TRBV5-1 with TRBJ2-5; 11 positions match TRBD1. V shed 4 bases and J 5 bases; nucleotides not matched to a gene: 7. The CDR3 totals 15 residues. Germline-derived CDR1 and CDR2 are SGHRS and YFSETQ. CDR3 sequence: CASSPRTGGVETQYF. The CDR3, as DNA: TGCGCCAGCAGCCCGCGGACAGGGGGCGTGGAGACCCAGTACTTC.

This clonotype appeared a few times. The gene calls are TRBV19 and TRBJ2-7, with 7 bases lining up with TRBD1. V was clipped by 3 bases and J by 3 bases; unmatched bases: 8. CDR1 is LNHDA and CDR2 is SQIVND in the germline V gene (reference sequence). The CDR3 runs 15 residues. The CDR3 DNA sequence: TGTGCCAGTAGTATCCCGGGACAGACCCTCTACGAGCAGTACTTC. It encodes CASSIPGQTLYEQYF.

This clonotype turned up a few times. V and J are TRBV12-3 or TRBV12-4 and TRBJ1-5, with 11 nucleotides matching TRBD1. J gave up 6 bases and V 7 bases, and 5 bases lay outside the gene matches. The CDR3 has 14 residues. CDR3 DNA: TGTGCCAGCACCGGACAGGGGGCAAGTCAGCCCCAGCATTTT. Translating gives CASTGQGASQPQHF.

The table lists this clonotype with a few counts. This rearrangement joins TRBV18 to TRBJ1-5, with 8 bases lining up with TRBD1. The germline CDR1 and CDR2 sequences are KGHSH and LQKENI. With 3 bases clipped from V and 1 base from J, the junction kept 5 bases outside the gene matches. The CDR3 totals 16 residues. CDR3 in amino acids: CASSPGQGASNQPQHF. DNA for the CDR3: TGTGCCAGCTCACCTGGGCAGGGGGCGAGCAATCAGCCCCAGCATTTT.

This clonotype was picked up many times. The rearrangement joins TRBV20-1 to TRBJ1-1, with a weak D call TRBD1 (5 bases). Germline lookup yields CDR1 DFQATT and CDR2 SNEGSKA (reference sequence). Trimming pared 7 bases from V and 5 bases from J, leaving 17 bases between. This CDR3 has 13 residues. The chain's CDR3 is CSVSRGDRTEAFF. The CDR3 DNA sequence: TGCAGTGTTAGCCGGGGGGATCGGACTGAAGCTTTCTTT.